The clone carrying this TCR beta chain was counted between two and nine times. The V gene's germline CDR1 is MNHNY and CDR2 SVGAGI (reference sequence). CDR3 length: 19 amino acids. With 3 bases clipped from V and 2 bases from J, the junction kept 14 bases outside the gene matches. TCRdb reprocessed the RT-PCR reads with MiXCR, giving one entry per CDR3 protein. This table holds more than 550,000 distinct CDR3 sequences, 14% found once. The clonotype comes from a female donor in good health, serving as a healthy control. Sequencing input: memory CD4+ T cells from blood. The rearrangement joins TRBV6-6 to TRBJ2-7, with 12 bases fitting TRBD2. The CDR3 region has the DNA TGTGCCAGCAGTTATAACCCGACTAGCGGGAGTTTTGCCACCTACGAGCAGTACTTC. Translated: CASSYNPTSGSFATYEQYF.